The 32 T cell receptor beta chains below were found in one sample sequenced in a study of shared clonotypes between healthy human individuals. Method: immunoSEQ multiplex PCR; TCRdb's copy keeps in-frame clones and lacks some. This table has under 300,000 clones, approximately 70% appearing once. Source material: memory CD4+ T cells sorted from blood. The subset: CD45RA-negative fraction. These receptor sequences come from a man aged 25-45 years in good health.

This clone appeared once. The chain uses TRBV28 and TRBJ1-2, with D tentatively TRBD1 (6 bases). Trimming removed 2 bases at V and 4 bases at J, with 23 bases between. The CDR3 spans 18 residues. Germline lookup yields CDR1 MDHEN and CDR2 SYDVKM. The CDR3 sequence: CASSLPPGGGGAGYGYTF. CDR3 nucleotides: TGTGCCAGCAGTTTACCCCCCGGAGGGGGGGGCGCAGGCTATGGCTACACCTTC.

V is TRBV5-1 and J is TRBJ2-7; 7 bases line up with TRBD1. The CDR3 covers 14 residues. Trimming cost V 0 bases and J 3 bases; bases outside gene matches: 3. Germline assignment: CDR1 SGHRS and CDR2 YFSETQ. This chain's CDR3 is CASSLAGTDYEQYF. The CDR3, as DNA: TGCGCCAGCAGCTTGGCCGGGACAGACTACGAGCAGTACTTC.

This clone has only a few counts. The chain is built from TRBV5-6 and TRBJ2-2; tentatively, D is TRBD1 (6 bases). The CDR3 is made up of 14 amino acids. Per germline, CDR1 SGHDT and CDR2 YYEEEE. The V end was cut by 2 bases, the J end by 5 bases, with 10 bases between. CDR3 nucleotide sequence: TGTGCCAGCAGCTTTGTGAGGGGGACCGGGGAGCTGTTTTTT. Translated, it gives CASSFVRGTGELFF. The full variable domain, in which reference TRBV5-6 and TRBJ2-2 provide the parts outside the CDR3, is DAGVTQSPTHLIKTRGQQVTLRCSPKSGHDTVSWYQQALGQGPQFIFQYYEEEERQRGNFPDRFSGHQFPNYSSELNVNALLLGDSALYLCASSFVRGTGELFFGEGSRLTVL.

The rearrangement uses TRBV20-1 and TRBJ2-1; no reliable D call. V dropped 6 bases and J dropped 13 bases, with 7 bases sitting between them. The CDR3 sequence is 8 residues long. CDR1 and CDR2 (germline): DFQATT, SNEGSKA (reference sequence). CDR3 sequence (DNA): TGCAGTGCGGACCTACAGTTCTTC. It yields the protein CSADLQFF.

This clone came up once. V is TRBV5-1 and J is TRBJ2-1, with 8 bases lining up with TRBD2. This CDR3 contains 16 residues. Germline loops: CDR1 SGHRS, CDR2 YFSETQ. After removal of 6 bases from V and 2 bases from J, the junction contained 10 bases not matched to a gene. This CDR3 reads CASTPPGREAYNEQFF. In nucleotides, the CDR3 is TGCGCCAGCACCCCCCCCGGGAGGGAGGCCTACAATGAGCAGTTCTTC.

The V and J genes are TRBV28 and TRBJ2-3; D is undetermined. CDR1 and CDR2 (germline): MDHEN, SYDVKM. The length of the CDR3 is 12 residues. Trimming pared 5 bases from V and 9 bases from J, leaving 12 bases between. The CDR3 here is CASSRTERTQYF. The CDR3 DNA reads as TGTGCCAGCAGTCGGACCGAGCGCACGCAGTATTTT. Variable domain in full (rest from reference TRBV28 and TRBJ2-3): DVKVTQSSRYLVKRTGEKVFLECVQDMDHENMFWYRQDPGLGLRLIYFSYDVKMKEKGDIPEGYSVSREKKERFSLILESASTNQTSMYLCASSRTERTQYFGPGTRLTVL.

The chain employs TRBV28 and TRBJ2-6; the match to TRBD1 covers 10 bases. The CDR3 is made up of 18 amino acids. Germline CDR1 MDHEN, CDR2 SYDVKM. J was trimmed by 4 bases and V by 3 bases; bases with no gene match: 9. In DNA form, the CDR3 reads TGTGCCAGCAGTTTGGGGACAGGGGATGGTTGGGGGGCCAACGTCCTGACTTTC. The encoded protein is CASSLGTGDGWGANVLTF.

This chain joins TRBV19 and TRBJ2-7, with D unclear. The germline CDR1 and CDR2 sequences are LNHDA and SQIVND (reference sequence). Trimming left V 0 bases short and J 6 bases short, with 9 bases between. This CDR3 has 13 residues. CDR3: CASSIDSSSEQYF. For the CDR3, the DNA is TGTGCCAGTAGTATAGATAGTAGTTCCGAGCAGTACTTC.

The V gene is TRBV18, the J gene TRBJ2-7, with D perhaps matching TRBD2 (6 bases). CDR3 length: 15 residues. V dropped 0 bases and J dropped 6 bases, with 15 bases sitting between them. The germline gives CDR1 KGHSH, CDR2 LQKENI. CDR3 sequence (DNA): TGTGCCAGCTCACCACCGTCGGGACTCCAGTCCGAGCAGTACTTC. Translated, it gives CASSPPSGLQSEQYF. The variable domain in full, with the rest retrieved from reference TRBV18 and TRBJ2-7, is NAGVMQNPRHLVRRRGQEARLRCSPMKGHSHVYWYRQLPEEGLKFMVYLQKENIIDESGMPKERFSAEFPKEGPSILRIQQVVRGDSAAYFCASSPPSGLQSEQYFGPGTRLTVT.

The chain couples TRBV11-2 to TRBJ2-5; no firm D call. This CDR3 spans 15 amino acids. Per the germline V gene, CDR1 is SGHAT and CDR2 is FQNNGV. V was trimmed by 2 bases and J by 4 bases, leaving 14 bases between them. CDR3 loop: CASSLLRQIAETQYF. The CDR3 DNA follows: TGTGCCAGCAGCTTATTAAGGCAAATCGCAGAGACCCAGTACTTC.

The chain is built from TRBV10-3 and TRBJ2-7, with 15 positions matching TRBD2. CDR1 is ENHRY, CDR2 SYGVKD, per germline. Germline trimming cut 3 bases from V and 4 bases from J; bases unmatched to any gene: 7. CDR3 size: 17 residues. CDR3 nucleotides: TGTGCCATCAGTGAAGGGGGGACTAGCGGGAGGAATTACGAGCAGTACTTC. This codes for CAISEGGTSGRNYEQYF.

J is TRBJ1-2 and V is TRBV5-6; 7 nucleotides line up with TRBD1. The CDR3 is 14 amino acids. The V and J ends lost 0 bases and 6 bases, in that order; junction bases with no gene match: 5. Germline V gene data show CDR1 as SGHDT and CDR2 as YYEEEE. CDR3 sequence (DNA): TGTGCCAGCAGCTTGGTGCAGGGGGTCGATGGCTACACCTTC. It yields the protein CASSLVQGVDGYTF.

This clone was seen a few times. This chain uses TRBV7-9 with TRBJ1-4; D is ambiguous. The CDR3 runs 13 residues. Germline CDR1 reads SEHNR; CDR2 reads FQNEAQ (reference sequence). V lost 7 bases, J lost 3 bases, and 9 bases lay in between. The CDR3 coding sequence is TGTGCCAGCATGCGGGCCCCTAATGAAAAACTGTTTTTT. Amino acid sequence: CASMRAPNEKLFF.

This clone was recorded once. This chain joins TRBV11-2 and TRBJ2-1; the match to TRBD2 covers 13 bases. V gave up 3 bases and J gave up 13 bases; unmatched junction bases: 9. From germline, CDR1 is SGHAT and CDR2 FQNNGV. This CDR3 comprises 15 residues. The DNA of the CDR3 is TGTGCCAGCAGCTTTGGGACTAGCGGGGTCTATGGTCAGTTCTTC. Protein: CASSFGTSGVYGQFF.

This chain joins TRBV9 and TRBJ1-3, with D perhaps TRBD1 (5 bases). The CDR3 is 15 residues long. In germline, CDR1 is SGDLS, CDR2 YYNGEE. V lost 4 bases to trimming and J lost 3 bases, with 14 bases between them. The CDR3 region is CASSLTGDGGNTIYF. The CDR3 bases are TGTGCCAGCAGCCTTACTGGGGACGGTGGAAACACCATATATTTT.

Concerning this clone itself: Other DNA sequences within the sample encode an identical CDR3. The chain carries TRBV5-1 and TRBJ1-2; 7 nucleotides align to TRBD1. From germline, CDR1 is SGHRS and CDR2 YFSETQ. The CDR3 covers 15 residues. The trim removed 3 bases at V and 4 bases at J, leaving 9 bases unmatched. For the CDR3, the DNA is TGCGCCAGCAGCTCGGATCCCGGGACAGCCTATGGCTACACCTTC. Protein: CASSSDPGTAYGYTF.

The genes are TRBV30 and TRBJ2-7, with D perhaps matching TRBD1 (6 bases). V was clipped by 3 bases and J by 1 base, with 10 bases between them. CDR1 and CDR2 from the germline V gene are GTSNPN and SVGIG (reference sequence). This CDR3 contains 13 residues. CDR3 sequence reads: CAWRIQGSYEQYF. The CDR3 DNA sequence: TGTGCCTGGAGGATACAGGGATCCTACGAGCAGTACTTC.

This clone showed up just a few times. The chain carries TRBV5-1 and TRBJ2-3, with 9 positions matching TRBD2. CDR1 SGHRS and CDR2 YFSETQ come from the germline V gene. The V and J ends lost 4 bases and 2 bases, in that order; junction bases with no gene match: 8. The CDR3 has 16 residues. The CDR3 sequence: CASSTGLAQITDTQYF. CDR3 sequence (DNA): TGCGCCAGCAGCACTGGACTAGCGCAAATCACAGATACGCAGTATTTT.

The chain employs TRBV2 and TRBJ2-1, with 14 bases identical to TRBD2. CDR1 SNHLY and CDR2 FYNNEI come from the germline V gene. This CDR3 comprises 15 residues. The trim removed 4 bases at V and 6 bases at J, leaving 2 bases unmatched. DNA for the CDR3: TGTGCCAGCAGTGGGGGGACTAGCGGGAGCAATGAGCAGTTCTTC. Protein sequence: CASSGGTSGSNEQFF.

CDR3 DNA: TGTGCCAGCAGCTTAGGGCGGGAGTTAGGGGCCAATGAGCAGTTCTTC. Its protein is CASSLGRELGANEQFF. The chain couples TRBV7-8 to TRBJ2-1; 7 bases map to TRBD2. J gave up 6 bases and V 1 base, and 9 bases lay outside the gene matches. The V gene's germline CDR1 is SGHVS and CDR2 FQNEAQ. The CDR3 length is 16 residues.

This chain connects TRBV7-9 to TRBJ1-5, with unresolved D. CDR1 and CDR2 (germline): SEHNR, FQNEAQ (reference sequence). The V end was cut by 5 bases, the J end by 2 bases, with 10 bases between. The CDR3 spans 14 residues. CDR3 loop: CASSSANRNQPQHF. The DNA for the CDR3 is TGTGCCAGCAGCAGCGCCAATCGCAATCAGCCCCAGCATTTT.

The genes are TRBV5-6 and TRBJ2-5; 11 bases align to TRBD2. V trimming: 0 bases; J trimming: 4 bases; junction bases outside the gene matches: 5. Germline CDR1 and CDR2: SGHDT and YYEEEE. There are 16 residues in the CDR3. The CDR3 coding sequence is TGTGCCAGCAGCTTGGATACTAGCGGGAGAATAGAGACCCAGTACTTC. Its translation: CASSLDTSGRIETQYF.

The CDR3: CASSRLSSYEQYF. For the CDR3, the DNA is TGTGCCAGCAGTCGACTAAGCTCCTACGAGCAGTACTTC. The V call is TRBV2, the J call TRBJ2-7; a possible D gene is TRBD2 (5 bases). The CDR3 is 13 residues long. CDR1 is SNHLY, CDR2 FYNNEI, per germline. V dropped 5 bases and J dropped 0 bases, with 8 bases sitting between them. Drawing the rest from reference TRBV2 and TRBJ2-7, the complete variable domain is EPEVTQTPSHQVTQMGQEVILRCVPISNHLYFYWYRQILGQKVEFLVSFYNNEISEKSEIFDDQFSVERPDGSNFTLKIRSTKLEDSAMYFCASSRLSSYEQYFGPGTRLTVT.

V is TRBV19 and J is TRBJ2-5; 13 nucleotides line up with TRBD2. Germline V gene sequence: CDR1 LNHDA, CDR2 SQIVND (reference sequence). The V and J ends lost 5 bases and 5 bases, in that order; junction bases with no gene match: 8. This CDR3 comprises 16 residues. The CDR3 DNA is TGTGCCAGTAGTCCCGGACTAGCGGGAGCTGGTGAGACCCAGTACTTC. This translates into CASSPGLAGAGETQYF.

The chain carries TRBV7-8 and TRBJ1-2; unclear D gene. The CDR3 is 13 amino acids. CDR1 is SGHVS, CDR2 FQNEAQ, per germline. With 3 bases removed from V and 8 bases from J, the gap between germline ends came to 13 bases. The CDR3 loop reads CASSFSEGGGYTF. The CDR3 DNA sequence: TGTGCCAGCAGCTTTTCAGAGGGAGGGGGCTACACCTTC.

This clone was observed at least ten times. CDR3 protein: CASSIGLVAGQFF. DNA of the CDR3: TGTGCCAGTAGTATAGGATTGGTAGCGGGACAGTTCTTC. The chain recombines TRBV19 with TRBJ2-1; TRBD2 matches 8 bases. Germline V gives CDR1 LNHDA, CDR2 SQIVND (reference sequence). V dropped 1 base and J dropped 13; count of bases not matched to a gene: 6. This CDR3 is 13 amino acids long.

In this sample, this clone turned up a few times. The rearrangement uses TRBV15 and TRBJ2-3, with 8 bases that match TRBD2. With V trimmed by 1 base and J by 4 bases, 7 bases remained unmatched. The CDR3 has 16 amino acids. The V gene's germline CDR1 is LNHNV and CDR2 YYDKDF (reference sequence). The CDR3 DNA reads as TGTGCCACCAGCAGAGGGATCGGGAGGGGTTCAGATACGCAGTATTTT. Its translation is CATSRGIGRGSDTQYF.

CDR3 nucleotide sequence: TGTGCCAGCAGCTTAATGGGGGGAGTAAATGAGCAGTTCTTC. Translated, it gives CASSLMGGVNEQFF. The chain uses TRBV7-3 and TRBJ2-1; possibly TRBD2 for D (6 bases). Germline CDR1 and CDR2: SGHTA and FQGTGA. The CDR3 runs to 14 residues. Trimming took off 1 base at V and 7 bases at J, with 11 bases between the two ends.

The chain uses TRBV27 and TRBJ1-2; a possible D gene is TRBD1 (5 bases). Trimming took 3 bases from V and 4 from J, leaving 12 bases between them. The CDR3 length is 14 residues. Per the germline V gene, CDR1 is MNHEY and CDR2 is SMNVEV (reference sequence). The CDR3 is CASSLGGIPYGYTF. DNA for the CDR3: TGTGCCAGCAGTTTGGGGGGGATCCCCTATGGCTACACCTTC.

The V call is TRBV5-1, the J call TRBJ2-3, with a tentative D call TRBD2 (6 bases). The CDR3 loop spans 16 amino acids. V was shortened by 0 bases and J by 2 bases, with 13 bases between the two germline ends. The V gene's germline CDR1 is SGHRS and CDR2 YFSETQ. CDR3 sequence: CASSLEGGRPTDTQYF. Here the CDR3 DNA reads TGCGCCAGCAGCTTGGAAGGAGGGAGACCCACAGATACGCAGTATTTT.

The rearrangement joins TRBV11-2 to TRBJ2-7; D is undetermined. There are 13 residues in the CDR3. Trimming pared 7 bases from V and 6 bases from J, leaving 16 bases between. CDR1 is SGHAT, CDR2 FQNNGV, per germline. DNA of the CDR3: TGTGCCAGCACCAGATCCGGGTTGATCGAGCAGTACTTC. As protein: CASTRSGLIEQYF.

V gene TRBV5-1 combines with J gene TRBJ2-7; D ambiguous. This CDR3 contains 15 residues. Deletions cut 0 bases from V and 2 bases from J, with 12 bases between. Germline CDR1 SGHRS, CDR2 YFSETQ. Here the CDR3 reads CASSLDGYGTYEQYF. The DNA of the CDR3 is TGCGCCAGCAGCTTGGACGGGTACGGAACCTACGAGCAGTACTTC.